A selection of T cell receptor beta chains follows, all from one sample in a study of blood T cell repertoires in COVID-19. Profiling relied on immunoSEQ multiplex PCR, and the TCRdb table lists in-frame clones only, not all of them. The data hold about 60,000 clones, with 65% to 90% observed a single time. Specimen: peripheral blood. These receptors were collected from a man aged 40-49 years with acute or convalescent COVID-19. CDR3s include the opening cysteine and the closing phenylalanine or tryptophan. The order of the fields is V gene, D gene, J gene, clone size, CDR3 DNA, CDR3 protein. D genes are given only for firm matches. Clone size is given for some rows only: seen once, a few or many times, or a class if the clone is expanded.

>TRBV28|TRBD1|TRBJ1-6|.
TGTGCCAGCTTTTCAGGGGGCGCCGGGGTGGCTTATAATTCACCCCTCCACTTT
CASFSGGAGVAYNSPLHF
>TRBV29-1|TRBD1|TRBJ2-7|.
TGCAGCGTTGGACAGGGGGTCCGCGGGGAGCAGTACTTC
CSVGQGVRGEQYF
>TRBV6-5|TRBD1|TRBJ1-1|.
TGTGCCAGCAGACGCGACACAGGGGGTAGTTGGGAAGCTTTCTTT
CASRRDTGGSWEAFF
>TRBV2|TRBD1|TRBJ1-4|.
TGTGCCAGCAGGGACAGGGGAGTGTATGAAAAACTGTTTTTT
CASRDRGVYEKLFF
>TRBV11-3|TRBD1|TRBJ1-1|once
TGTGCCAGCAGCTTAGGGGGACAGGCCCTCCTGAACACTGAAGCTTTCTTT
CASSLGGQALLNTEAFF
>TRBV5-4|TRBD2|TRBJ2-7|.
TGTGCCAGCAGCCTTAGCGGGCCCAGCGCCTACGAGCAGTACTTC
CASSLSGPSAYEQYF
>TRBV4-1|TRBD1|TRBJ2-2|.
TGCGCCAGCAGCCAAATGGGACAGGGGCTCACCGGGGAGCTGTTTTTT
CASSQMGQGLTGELFF
>TRBV2|.|TRBJ1-1|.
TGTGCCAGCAATCAGGAGGAGAACACTGAAGCTTTCTTT
CASNQEENTEAFF
>TRBV24-1|TRBD1|TRBJ1-2|.
TGTGCCACCCGAGGGACAGGATGGGGTGGCTACACCTTC
CATRGTGWGGYTF
>TRBV24-1|.|TRBJ2-1|.
TGTGCCACCAGTGATCGGCTTCACAGGGTTAATGAGCAGTTCTTC
CATSDRLHRVNEQFF
>TRBV7-2|.|TRBJ2-2|.
TGTGCCAGCAGCTTAATCAGGGGAAGCACCGGGGAGCTGTTTTTT
CASSLIRGSTGELFF
>TRBV15|.|TRBJ2-7|.
TGTGCCACCAGCAGAGGAGGTGGGGAGTCCTACGAGCAGTACTTC
CATSRGGGESYEQYF
>TRBV5-1|TRBD1|TRBJ1-1|.
TGCGCCAGCAGCCCAGGACAGGGGGCCAGGAACACTGAAGCTTTCTTT
CASSPGQGARNTEAFF
>TRBV10-2|.|TRBJ1-5|.
TGCGCCAGCAGTGAAGTGCAGGGCAATCAGCCCCAGCATTTT
CASSEVQGNQPQHF
>TRBV3-1/TRBV3-2|.|TRBJ1-1|.
TGTGCCAGCAGGCCTACGGACAGCGGGAATGAAGCTTTCTTT
CASRPTDSGNEAFF
>TRBV6-5|TRBD2|TRBJ2-1|.
TGTGCCAGCAAGCGGGGGGGCGATGAGCAGTTCTTC
CASKRGGDEQFF
>TRBV2|TRBD1|TRBJ2-7|.
TGTGCCAGCCGGACTCAGGGGGCGAGCTACGAGCAGTACTTC
CASRTQGASYEQYF
>TRBV30|.|TRBJ2-6|.
TGTGCCTGGAGTCCGGCCGGGACATCCCTCCGCTCTGGGGCCAACGTCCTGACTTTC
CAWSPAGTSLRSGANVLTF
>TRBV19|.|TRBJ2-3|.
TGTGCCAGTACGGGGGGCACAGATACGCAGTATTTT
CASTGGTDTQYF
>TRBV23-1|.|TRBJ1-3|.
TGCGCCAGCAGTCACCCCAGGGGTCCTGGAAACACCATATATTTT
CASSHPRGPGNTIYF
>TRBV2|.|TRBJ1-1|.
TGTGCCAGCAGTGACAACTTGAACACTGAAGCTTTCTTT
CASSDNLNTEAFF
>TRBV19|TRBD1|TRBJ2-2|.
TGTGCCAGTAGTTTAGGGACAGCCGTGACCGGGGAGCTGTTTTTT
CASSLGTAVTGELFF
>TRBV18|.|TRBJ1-5|.
TGTGCCAGCTCACCGGCCGGGGCAGGGGATATTCAGCCCCAGCATTTT
CASSPAGAGDIQPQHF
>TRBV4-1|TRBD2|TRBJ2-3|.
TGCGCCAGCACGGAACGGGGGGAAGGAGATACGCAGTATTTT
CASTERGEGDTQYF
>TRBV21-1|.|TRBJ1-1|once
TGTGCCAGCAGCAACCGGGACAGGGATGAAGCTTTCTTT
CASSNRDRDEAFF
>TRBV7-8|.|TRBJ1-5|few
TGTGCCAGCAGCCCGTACGGGGGTGGGCAGCCCCAGCATTTT
CASSPYGGGQPQHF
>TRBV7-3|.|TRBJ1-4|once
TGTGCCAGCAGCCCAGGGCCCCCCTCAACTAATGAAAAACTGTTTTTT
CASSPGPPSTNEKLFF
>TRBV5-1|.|TRBJ2-1|.
TGCGCCAGCAGCTTGAGCGAGATGAGGTACAATGAGCAGTTCTTC
CASSLSEMRYNEQFF
>TRBV20-1|.|TRBJ2-7|.
TGCAGTGCTGAAATAGGGGACGAGCAGTACTTC
CSAEIGDEQYF
>TRBV3-1/TRBV3-2|.|TRBJ2-3|.
TGTGCCAGCAGCCGCCACTCGGGCACAGATACGCAGTATTTT
CASSRHSGTDTQYF
>TRBV25-1|.|TRBJ1-2|.
TGTGCCAGCAGTGAATTAGGAGGGCTTGGCTACACCTTC
CASSELGGLGYTF
>TRBV25-1|.|TRBJ2-3|once
TGTGCCAGCAGTACCACTCGGAGCACAGATACGCAGTATTTT
CASSTTRSTDTQYF
>TRBV11-3|.|TRBJ1-2|.
TGTGCCAGCAGCTTAGTCTTAGAACAGCCACTTACCTTC
CASSLVLEQPLTF
>TRBV6-5|TRBD1|TRBJ1-3|.
TGTGCCGGTCAGACAGGGCGCTCTGGAAACACCATATATTTT
CAGQTGRSGNTIYF
>TRBV19|.|TRBJ2-5|.
TGTGCCAGTAGTATCGACGCGGGGACGGAGACCCAGTACTTC
CASSIDAGTETQYF
>TRBV12-5|.|TRBJ1-1|.
TGTGCTAGTGGTTGGGGTACGGGAGGGAACACTGAAGCTTTCTTT
CASGWGTGGNTEAFF
>TRBV5-4|TRBD1|TRBJ1-5|few
TGTGCCAGCAGCCTTGACAGGGGACCGGGGCCCCAGCATTTT
CASSLDRGPGPQHF
>TRBV2|TRBD1|TRBJ2-1|.
TGTGCCAGCATTGGACAGGGGTACAATGAGCAGTTCTTC
CASIGQGYNEQFF
>TRBV30|.|TRBJ1-2|.
TGTGCCTGGAGGGGCGGGTTAGGCTATGGCTACACCTTC
CAWRGGLGYGYTF
>TRBV7-3|.|TRBJ1-2|.
TGTGCCAGCAGCTCTGGAGGGAGCTTATCGGGCTACACCTTC
CASSSGGSLSGYTF
>TRBV5-1|.|TRBJ1-4|.
TGCGCCAGCAGCTTGACAGGCAAGGAAAAACTGTTTTTT
CASSLTGKEKLFF
>TRBV30|.|TRBJ2-5|.
TGTGCCTGGAGTCTATGGGGGGGCGGAGAGACCCAGTACTTC
CAWSLWGGGETQYF
>TRBV3-1/TRBV3-2|TRBD1|TRBJ1-1|.
TGTGCCAGCAGCCTCAAAGGGTTACAGGGGGCCTTCTTT
CASSLKGLQGAFF
>TRBV11-2|.|TRBJ2-1|.
TGTGCCAGCAGCTCAACTGTTGGACAGCGAGTCGTTAATGATGAGCAGTTCTTC
CASSSTVGQRVVNDEQFF
>TRBV7-8|.|TRBJ1-5|.
TGTGCCAGCAGCTTAGATGGTCGCGGCAGCTTTCAGCCCCAGCATTTT
CASSLDGRGSFQPQHF
>TRBV6-1|TRBD2|TRBJ2-1|.
TGTGCCAGCAGTGAAGTGGAGGGACTAGCGGGGTTAGGGGAGCAGTTCTTC
CASSEVEGLAGLGEQFF
>TRBV9|.|TRBJ2-5|.
TGTGCCAGCAGCGTAGGACAGTCTTATGGGGAGACCCAGTACTTC
CASSVGQSYGETQYF
>TRBV27|.|TRBJ2-7|.
TGTGCCAGCAGTACCGAGGTCAGGACAGTAAAAGAAGGCTACGAGCAGTACTTC
CASSTEVRTVKEGYEQYF
>TRBV6-1|TRBD1|TRBJ1-6|few
TGTGCCAGCAGTGCCCGGACAGGGTCCAGGGTCTATAATTCACCCCTCCACTTT
CASSARTGSRVYNSPLHF
>TRBV27|.|TRBJ2-5|.
TGTGCCAGCAGACCAAAGGGGGGGGATCTAGGGGCCCAGTACTTC
CASRPKGGDLGAQYF
>TRBV5-1|.|TRBJ2-1|.
TGCGCCAGTCGGCTTACTCTAGCCTATGAGCAGTTCTTC
CASRLTLAYEQFF
>TRBV11-2|.|TRBJ2-1|.
TGTGCCAGCTCTTCACTAAAGAACTTTGAGCAGTTCTTC
CASSSLKNFEQFF